The 12 T cell receptor beta chains below all came from one sample that was sequenced in a study of post-analysis software for immune sequencing data. Study-wide results and limits: TRBV segments more frequent in patients than in controls numbered roughly five and included TRBV5-6, TRBV5-1 and TRBV20-1.

These receptors' targets are unknown. Incorporated into the TCR beta cDNA libraries were unique molecular identifiers, which served to reduce PCR and sequencing biases. TCRdb independently ran MiXCR on the PCR reads; one entry per CDR3 protein. This sample has over 150,000 distinct CDR3 sequences, with about 29% found just once. Source material: blood. The receptor source for this set is a girl under 18 with multiple sclerosis.

V gene TRBV14 combines with J gene TRBJ2-1; D gene ambiguous. V gave up 0 bases and J gave up 6 bases, with 15 bases separating them. Germline assignment: CDR1 SGHDN and CDR2 FVKESK. There are 16 residues in the CDR3. The CDR3 DNA reads as TGTGCCAGCAGCCAAGATTGGGGTTATTTGGGCAATGAGCAGTTCTTC. Amino acids: CASSQDWGYLGNEQFF. Full variable domain (outside the CDR3, taken from reference TRBV14 and TRBJ2-1): EAGVTQFPSHSVIEKGQTVTLRCDPISGHDNLYWYRRVMGKEIKFLLHFVKESKQDESGMPNNRFLAERTGGTYSTLKVQPAELEDSGVYFCASSQDWGYLGNEQFFGPGTRLTVL.

Regarding this clonotype: Possible read error: a much larger clone is one base away. The chain has TRBV28 and TRBJ2-3, with D tentatively TRBD1 or TRBD2 (5 bases each). Germline CDR1 reads MDHEN; CDR2 reads SYDVKM. CDR3 size: 13 residues. DNA of the CDR3: TGTACCAGCAGTACTTGGGGGATAGATACGCAGTATTTT. It translates to CTSSTWGIDTQYF.

The chain employs TRBV30 and TRBJ1-4, with D possibly TRBD1 on 6 matching bases. The CDR3 has 15 amino acids. Germline V CDR1 and CDR2: GTSNPN, SVGIG (reference sequence). Between the trimmed V and J ends, which lost 3 bases and 8 bases, there was a span of 19 bases. CDR3 loop: CAWSLTSGGREKLFF. In DNA form, the CDR3 reads TGTGCCTGGAGCCTCACGTCGGGGGGCAGGGAAAAACTGTTTTTT.

About this clonotype: The junction departs from the called germline gene at one end, perhaps through a read error. The J gene is TRBJ1-2, the V gene TRBV25-1; D remains unclear. Germline V gene data show CDR1 as MGHDK and CDR2 as SYGVNS. The CDR3 has 13 amino acids. In nucleotides, the CDR3 is TGTGCCAGCAGGACCTCGGGAGCCTATGGCCACACCTTC. Protein sequence: CASRTSGAYGHTF.

As for this clonotype: This may be a read error: a much more frequent sequence differs by one nucleotide. V gene TRBV9 combines with J gene TRBJ2-6, with a possible D match to TRBD2 (5 bases). The germline CDR1 and CDR2 sequences are SGDLS and YYNGEE. This CDR3 comprises 13 residues. The CDR3 region has the DNA TGTGTCAGCAGCGGCCACGTGGCCAACGTCCTGACTTTC. This translates into CVSSGHVANVLTF.

This rearrangement joins TRBV28 to TRBJ1-6; TRBD1 matches 8 bases. The CDR3 contains 14 residues. Germline CDR1 is MDHEN and CDR2 is SYDVKM. The V segment lost 6 bases and the J segment 7 bases; nucleotides outside the gene matches: 5. CDR3 region: CASRPTGENSPLHF. CDR3 coding DNA: TGTGCCAGCAGGCCGACAGGGGAGAATTCACCCCTCCACTTT.

The chain employs TRBV18 and TRBJ2-3, with TRBD1 identical over 7 bases. This CDR3 region has 15 residues. V dropped 2 bases and J dropped 3; count of bases not matched to a gene: 5. CDR1 is KGHSH, CDR2 LQKENI, per germline. DNA of the CDR3: TGTGCCAGCTCACCATCGGACAGGTCAACAGATACGCAGTATTTT. Its protein product is CASSPSDRSTDTQYF.

This clonotype has a count of ten or more. V is TRBV25-1 and J is TRBJ1-5, with TRBD1 identical over 8 bases. CDR1 is MGHDK, CDR2 SYGVNS, per germline. V was pared by 4 bases and J by 5 bases, with 1 base of the junction left unmatched. This CDR3 has 13 residues. CDR3 nucleotides: TGTGCCAGCAGTGCGACAGGGGATCAGCCCCAGCATTTT. Its translation is CASSATGDQPQHF. Looking up the rest from reference TRBV25-1 and TRBJ1-5 gives the full variable domain: EADIYQTPRYLVIGTGKKITLECSQTMGHDKMYWYQQDPGMELHLIHYSYGVNSTEKGDLSSESTVSRIRTEHFPLTLESARPSHTSQYLCASSATGDQPQHFGDGTRLSIL.

Worth noting for this clonotype: Being one base from a much bigger clone, this may be a read error. The chain employs TRBV6-6 and TRBJ2-7; 7 nucleotides agree with TRBD2. Germline values: CDR1 MNHNY, CDR2 SVGAGI (reference sequence). V was pared by 0 bases and J by 7 bases, with 9 bases of the junction left unmatched. The length of the CDR3 is 15 residues. CDR3 in amino acids: CASSYSLADDNEQYF. CDR3 DNA sequence: TGTGCCAGCAGTTACTCGCTAGCGGATGACAATGAGCAGTACTTC.

This chain joins TRBV20-1 and TRBJ2-1, with 11 bases identical to TRBD2. CDR1 is DFQATT and CDR2 is SNEGSKA in the germline V gene (reference sequence). V gave up 7 bases and J gave up 8 bases; unmatched junction bases: 10. This CDR3 has 14 amino acids. The CDR3 bases are TGCAGTGTGGGACTAGCGGTAACAAGGTATGAGCAGTTCTTC. Translated, it gives CSVGLAVTRYEQFF.

This chain connects TRBV28 to TRBJ2-1, with 10 bases fitting TRBD1. CDR1 MDHEN and CDR2 SYDVKM come from the germline V gene. This CDR3 contains 17 residues. Unmatched junction bases numbered 12, after V lost 6 bases and J lost 4 bases. CDR3 protein: CASSFIVGTGEYNEQFF. The CDR3 coding sequence is TGTGCCAGCAGCTTTATTGTTGGGACAGGGGAATACAATGAGCAGTTCTTC.

The chain uses TRBV6-5 and TRBJ1-3; TRBD1 aligns across 7 bases. From germline, CDR1 is MNHEY and CDR2 SVGAGI. After removal of 8 bases from V and 3 bases from J, the junction contained 13 bases not matched to a gene. This CDR3 comprises 16 residues. In DNA, the CDR3 is TGTGCCAGCCAGAAGGACGGGGCAGGGGGTGGAAACACCATATATTTT. Encoded protein: CASQKDGAGGGNTIYF.